Presented here are 2 T cell receptor beta chains from one specimen sequenced in a study of human T cells and chemical hapten exposure. Someone pulled total RNA out of unfractionated whole blood. Using its own MiXCR run on the 5' RACE reads, TCRdb lists one record per CDR3 protein. The sample records fewer than 150,000 distinct CDR3 sequences, more than 15% being singletons. The receptors derive from a human donor in good health.

On this clonotype: This CDR3 is missing its conserved last phenylalanine or tryptophan, likely due to a read error. The chain links TRBV5-4 to TRBJ2-1, with 7 nucleotides matching TRBD2. The CDR3 sequence is 14 residues long. Germline CDR1 is SGHNT and CDR2 is YYREEE (reference sequence). V was clipped by 1 base and J by 5 bases; unmatched bases: 3. CDR3 nucleotides: TGTGCCAGCAGCTTGCGCGCGGGAGACAATGAGCAGTTCTTA. Encoded protein: CASSLRAGDNEQFL.

This clonotype was seen ten or more times. V is TRBV18 and J is TRBJ1-1, with D possibly TRBD1 on 6 matching bases. The CDR3 is 15 residues long. Germline CDR1 KGHSH, CDR2 LQKENI. Trimming removed 3 bases at V and 1 base at J, with 12 bases between. The CDR3 bases are TGTGCCAGCTCACCTCAGACAGGAGGGAACACTGAAGCTTTCTTT. Translated: CASSPQTGGNTEAFF.